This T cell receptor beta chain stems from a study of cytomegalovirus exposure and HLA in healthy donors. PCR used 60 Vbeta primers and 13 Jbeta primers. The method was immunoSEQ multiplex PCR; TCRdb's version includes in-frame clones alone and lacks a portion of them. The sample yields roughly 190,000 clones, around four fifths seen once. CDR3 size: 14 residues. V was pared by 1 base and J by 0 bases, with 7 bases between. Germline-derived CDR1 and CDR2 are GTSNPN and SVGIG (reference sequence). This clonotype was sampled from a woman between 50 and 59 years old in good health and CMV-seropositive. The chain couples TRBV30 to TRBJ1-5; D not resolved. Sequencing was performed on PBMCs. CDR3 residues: CAWSAQNSNQPQHF. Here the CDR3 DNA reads TGTGCCTGGAGTGCCCAGAATAGCAATCAGCCCCAGCATTTT.